Below are 30 T cell receptor beta chains sequenced from a single sample in a study of blood T cell repertoires in COVID-19. The method was immunoSEQ multiplex PCR; TCRdb's version includes in-frame clones alone and lacks a portion of them. The repertoire consists of 360,000 or so clones, with nearly 90% occurring once and the leading ten covering around 6.3%. The specimen sequenced was peripheral blood. All receptors derive from a man aged 18-30 years with active or convalescent COVID-19.

This chain connects TRBV6-5 to TRBJ2-1; TRBD2 matches 13 bases. Per germline, CDR1 MNHEY and CDR2 SVGAGI. The CDR3 runs to 15 residues. V shed 8 bases, J shed 8 bases, and the junction held 9 bases outside the gene matches. The CDR3 here is CASSDRTSGRYEQFF. CDR3 in DNA: TGTGCCAGCTCCGACCGGACTAGCGGGAGATATGAGCAGTTCTTC.

The chain uses TRBV19 and TRBJ1-2, with D uncertain. CDR1 LNHDA and CDR2 SQIVND come from the germline V gene (reference sequence). Trimming shortened V by 5 bases and J by 5 bases, and 6 bases separated the two germline ends. The CDR3 spans 11 residues. Here the CDR3 DNA reads TGTGCCAGTAGTCGAGGGTATGGCTACACCTTC. Protein: CASSRGYGYTF.

V gene TRBV19 combines with J gene TRBJ1-4; D is undetermined. CDR1 is LNHDA and CDR2 is SQIVND in the germline V gene (reference sequence). The germline V and J ends were trimmed by 5 bases and 7 bases, with 14 bases remaining between them. CDR3 size: 14 residues. The CDR3 reads CASSSRNSREKLFF. In nucleotides, the CDR3 is TGTGCCAGTAGTTCCAGGAACTCGCGTGAAAAACTGTTTTTT.

The chain is built from TRBV9 and TRBJ2-3; 8 bases agree with TRBD2. The V segment lost 4 bases and the J segment 2 bases; nucleotides outside the gene matches: 12. The V gene's germline CDR1 is SGDLS and CDR2 YYNGEE. The CDR3 sequence is 17 residues long. The CDR3, as DNA: TGTGCCAGCAGCCCCCGGGGGCTAGCGGGCAACACAGATACGCAGTATTTT. It specifies CASSPRGLAGNTDTQYF.

V is TRBV7-9 and J is TRBJ1-2, with 9 bases matching TRBD1. CDR1 and CDR2 (germline): SEHNR, FQNEAQ (reference sequence). J gave up 1 base and V 11 bases, and 5 bases lay outside the gene matches. The CDR3 contains 13 residues. The CDR3 DNA sequence: TGTGCCTGCCAGGGACAGGGTAACTATGGCTACACCTTC. This encodes CACQGQGNYGYTF.

This clone was counted between two and nine times. V gene TRBV7-8 combines with J gene TRBJ2-3; 9 positions agree with TRBD1. Germline trimming cut 4 bases from V and 5 bases from J; bases unmatched to any gene: 7. Germline CDR1 and CDR2: SGHVS and FQNEAQ. The CDR3 is 15 amino acids. The CDR3 loop is CASSSGQGGQDTQYF. CDR3 bases: TGTGCCAGCAGCTCGGGACAGGGTGGGCAAGATACGCAGTATTTT.

The chain links TRBV4-3 to TRBJ1-4; D not certain. V gave up 0 bases and J gave up 5 bases, with 13 bases separating them. The germline V gene encodes CDR1 LGHNA and CDR2 YSLEER. This CDR3 comprises 16 residues. The CDR3 region has the DNA TGCGCCAGCAGCCAAGACAGGTACGGCCCGAATGAAAAACTGTTTTTT. Its protein product is CASSQDRYGPNEKLFF.

As regards this clone: Other DNA sequences of this sample code for an identical CDR3. V is TRBV5-1 and J is TRBJ2-1; the D gene is possibly TRBD2 (6 bases). The CDR3 length is 15 residues. V lost 1 base to trimming and J lost 4 bases, with 12 bases between them. In germline, CDR1 is SGHRS, CDR2 YFSETQ. The CDR3 region is CASSLTGSGYNEQFF. CDR3 coding DNA: TGCGCCAGCAGCTTGACAGGTAGCGGATACAATGAGCAGTTCTTC.

This clone showed up many times. This rearrangement joins TRBV7-9 to TRBJ2-2; no reliable D call. Deletions cut 5 bases from V and 10 bases from J, with 8 bases between. The CDR3 spans 11 residues. The germline gives CDR1 SEHNR, CDR2 FQNEAQ (reference sequence). The CDR3 sequence is CASSPRVELFF. The CDR3 bases are TGTGCCAGCAGCCCCCGAGTGGAGCTGTTTTTT.

This clone was seen a few times. The chain joins TRBV18 to TRBJ2-5, with D maybe TRBD2 (6 bases). This CDR3 contains 16 residues. Trimming removed 4 bases at V and 4 bases at J, with 19 bases between. Germline-derived CDR1 and CDR2 are KGHSH and LQKENI. CDR3 DNA: TGTGCCAGCTCACGGATACAGGCCCCGGAGGGAGAGACCCAGTACTTC. The encoded protein is CASSRIQAPEGETQYF.

The J gene is TRBJ2-2, the V gene TRBV29-1; 7 positions match TRBD2. Losses at the gene ends were 7 bases for V and 3 bases for J; bases not matched to a gene: 14. The length of the CDR3 is 16 residues. The V gene's germline CDR1 is SQVTM and CDR2 ANQGSEA. DNA for the CDR3: TGCAGCGCCCTACTGTCTGCGGGAGAGGACACCGGGGAGCTGTTTTTT. Residues: CSALLSAGEDTGELFF.

This clone appeared a single time. J is TRBJ1-5 and V is TRBV11-2; tentative D call: TRBD1 (5 bases). This CDR3 contains 16 residues. Germline V gives CDR1 SGHAT, CDR2 FQNNGV. Trimming shortened V by 5 bases and J by 4 bases, and 18 bases separated the two germline ends. CDR3 bases: TGTGCCAGCAGCCAGTCCTTAAACGGGGGGAATCAGCCCCAGCATTTT. As protein: CASSQSLNGGNQPQHF. Based on the CDR3 plus reference TRBV11-2 and TRBJ1-5, the full variable domain is EAGVAQSPRYKIIEKRQSVAFWCNPISGHATLYWYQQILGQGPKLLIQFQNNGVVDDSQLPKDRFSAERLKGVDSTLKIQPAKLEDSAVYLCASSQSLNGGNQPQHFGDGTRLSIL.

The chain couples TRBV4-3 to TRBJ2-7; the D gene is possibly TRBD2 (5 bases). The CDR3 extends over 17 amino acids. Trimming took 4 bases from V and 0 from J, leaving 19 bases between them. Germline V gene data show CDR1 as LGHNA and CDR2 as YSLEER. CDR3 residues: CASSPNPHGGGSYEQYF. In DNA, the CDR3 is TGCGCCAGCAGCCCAAACCCACACGGCGGAGGCTCCTACGAGCAGTACTTC.

This clone showed up just a few times. This chain links TRBV6-1 with TRBJ1-2, with D possibly TRBD1 on 5 matching bases. V was pared by 1 base and J by 4 bases, with 13 bases between. The CDR3 covers 15 residues. Germline lookup yields CDR1 MNHNS and CDR2 SASEGT. The CDR3 sequence is CASSEGGGVGYGYTF. The CDR3 region has the DNA TGTGCCAGCAGTGAAGGAGGAGGGGTGGGCTATGGCTACACCTTC.

This chain connects TRBV7-2 to TRBJ2-7; TRBD2 might be the D (6 bases). The germline gives CDR1 SGHTA, CDR2 FQGNSA. The V end lost 1 base, the J end lost 2 bases, and 9 bases lay between the germline ends. This CDR3 is built from 14 residues. The CDR3 protein is CASSLGGTTYEQYF. CDR3 nucleotide sequence: TGTGCCAGCAGCTTAGGCGGGACCACCTACGAGCAGTACTTC.

The CDR3 DNA reads TGTGCCAGCTCACCATCGACAGGGTCGGATGAGCAGTTCTTC. Its translation: CASSPSTGSDEQFF. This chain uses TRBV18 with TRBJ2-1, with 7 bases that match TRBD1. CDR1 and CDR2 from the germline V gene are KGHSH and LQKENI. The CDR3 has 14 residues. The J segment lost 8 bases and the V segment lost 2 bases, leaving 6 bases of the junction unmatched.

The rearrangement joins TRBV4-1 to TRBJ1-2; 7 bases are a match to TRBD1. The V segment lost 6 bases and the J segment 2 bases; nucleotides outside the gene matches: 6. Germline assignment: CDR1 MGHRA and CDR2 YSYEKL. CDR3 size: 14 residues. DNA for the CDR3: TGCGCCAGCAGGCCGACAGGGCACAACTATGGCTACACCTTC. Amino acids: CASRPTGHNYGYTF.

This clone was picked up one time. The chain links TRBV6-6 to TRBJ2-1, with TRBD2 identical over 8 bases. J gave up 10 bases and V 0 bases, and 2 bases lay outside the gene matches. The germline V gene encodes CDR1 MNHNY and CDR2 SVGAGI (reference sequence). The CDR3 totals 13 residues. The CDR3, as DNA: TGTGCCAGCAGTTACTCCCTAGCGGGCGAGCAGTTCTTC. As protein: CASSYSLAGEQFF.

This clone was counted at least ten times. The V gene is TRBV18, the J gene TRBJ1-1; 7 bases line up with TRBD1. Germline V lookup: CDR1 KGHSH, CDR2 LQKENI. The CDR3 has 16 amino acids. V gave up 1 base and J gave up 6 bases; unmatched junction bases: 11. The CDR3 reads CASSPRTRDRNAEAFF. Here the CDR3 DNA reads TGTGCCAGCTCACCACGAACGCGGGACAGAAACGCTGAAGCTTTCTTT.

The chain uses TRBV2 and TRBJ2-7; 7 bases align to TRBD1. V was clipped by 2 bases and J by 6 bases; unmatched bases: 4. Per the germline V gene, CDR1 is SNHLY and CDR2 is FYNNEI. CDR3 length: 13 amino acids. The CDR3 nucleotides read TGTGCCAGCAGTGAACTAGGGGGCAGCGAGCAGTACTTC. Its translation is CASSELGGSEQYF.

V and J are TRBV5-1 and TRBJ1-1; D perhaps matches TRBD1 (5 bases). With 0 bases removed from V and 3 bases from J, the gap between germline ends came to 12 bases. The CDR3 totals 15 residues. CDR1 is SGHRS and CDR2 is YFSETQ in the germline V gene. In nucleotides, the CDR3 is TGCGCCAGCAGCTTGGGGGGCGCGCGCGACACTGAAGCTTTCTTT. Amino acids: CASSLGGARDTEAFF.

The CDR3 spells CASSQSLPLGELFF. For the CDR3, the DNA is TGTGCCAGCAGCCAAAGCCTCCCCCTCGGGGAGCTGTTTTTT. The chain joins TRBV2 to TRBJ2-2; D remains ambiguous. The CDR3 runs to 14 residues. CDR1 is SNHLY, CDR2 FYNNEI, per germline. V lost 6 bases and J lost 7, with 15 bases in between.

The CDR3 here is CATSRPEAGRETQYF. As DNA, the CDR3 is TGTGCCACCAGCAGACCTGAGGCGGGCCGGGAGACCCAGTACTTC. V usage is TRBV15 and J usage is TRBJ2-5; maybe TRBD2 (5 bases). Trimming removed 2 bases from V and 5 bases from J, with 15 bases in between. Germline CDR1 reads LNHNV; CDR2 reads YYDKDF (reference sequence). This CDR3 spans 15 amino acids.

The chain uses TRBV7-2 and TRBJ2-5; 9 bases line up with TRBD2. The V segment lost 2 bases and the J segment 5 bases; nucleotides outside the gene matches: 12. This CDR3 comprises 17 residues. CDR1 and CDR2 from the germline V gene are SGHTA and FQGNSA. CDR3: CASSLRRGGLVEETQYF. The CDR3 bases are TGTGCCAGCAGCTTACGGCGGGGGGGCCTTGTTGAGGAGACCCAGTACTTC.

CDR3 coding DNA: TGTGCCAGCAGTCCGTCCCAGACTAATGAAAAACTGTTTTTT. It codes for CASSPSQTNEKLFF. This chain uses TRBV6-5 with TRBJ1-4; no clear D. Germline V gene lookup returns CDR1 MNHEY and CDR2 SVGAGI. The V end was cut by 5 bases, the J end by 2 bases, with 9 bases between. CDR3 length: 14 residues.

This clone was seen a handful of times. The chain uses TRBV9 and TRBJ1-6, with 7 positions matching TRBD1. This CDR3 region has 15 residues. CDR1 SGDLS and CDR2 YYNGEE come from the germline V gene. Germline trimming cut 0 bases from V and 7 bases from J; bases unmatched to any gene: 4. CDR3 protein: CASSVVGTANSPLHF. CDR3 nucleotides: TGTGCCAGCAGCGTAGTCGGGACAGCGAATTCACCCCTCCACTTT.

This clone appeared a single time. The CDR3 reads CASSYSLAAEQFF. CDR3 sequence (DNA): TGTGCCAGCAGTTACTCTCTAGCAGCTGAGCAGTTCTTC. The V gene is TRBV6-2 or TRBV6-3, the J gene TRBJ2-1, with D perhaps TRBD2 (5 bases). CDR1 MNHEY and CDR2 SVGEGT come from the germline V gene. This CDR3 contains 13 residues. Between the trimmed V and J ends, which lost 0 bases and 9 bases, there was a span of 9 bases.

This chain uses TRBV5-4 with TRBJ2-7; 7 bases fit TRBD1. The CDR3 contains 12 residues. V was pared by 3 bases and J by 4 bases, with 1 base of the junction left unmatched. Germline-derived CDR1 and CDR2 are SGHNT and YYREEE (reference sequence). Here the CDR3 reads CASSSTGYEQYF. Written as DNA, the CDR3 is TGTGCCAGCAGCTCGACAGGGTACGAGCAGTACTTC.

The rearrangement uses TRBV7-8 and TRBJ1-4; TRBD1 matches at 9 bases. Germline V gene lookup returns CDR1 SGHVS and CDR2 FQNEAQ. V dropped 5 bases and J dropped 7; count of bases not matched to a gene: 14. CDR3 length: 17 residues. The CDR3 sequence is CASSRPGTGFDGEKLFF. CDR3 coding DNA: TGTGCCAGCAGCCGTCCCGGGACAGGGTTCGATGGTGAAAAACTGTTTTTT.

The J gene is TRBJ2-5, the V gene TRBV25-1, with 7 bases fitting TRBD1. The CDR3 extends over 15 amino acids. Looked up from germline, CDR1 is MGHDK and CDR2 is SYGVNS. The junction had 11 bases not matched to a gene; V was cut back by 3 bases and J by 7 bases. The CDR3 protein is CASSDKQTGLGTQYF. The CDR3 region has the DNA TGTGCCAGCAGTGACAAACAGACAGGGCTCGGGACCCAGTACTTC.